Here is one T cell receptor (beta chain) with its context. What it recognizes is unknown. This sample is part of a study of Ad26.COV2.S vaccination and SARS-CoV-2 variants. Study-level background: Ad26.COV2.S arm of COV1001 included the donor. Ad26.COV2.S was injected intramuscularly once or twice, 56 days apart. Study observations and caveats: Across vaccine and placebo recipients, the breadth of non-spike TCRs was similar.

Treatment defined: about 20 received Ad26.COV2.S at low or high dose, single or two shots; five or six received placebo; per-sample allocation not given. Specimen acquisition occurred on day 63 following the initial vaccine or placebo injection. An Ad26 vector carrying the Wuhan-strain SARS-CoV-2 spike served as the vaccine. This table comes from immunoSEQ multiplex PCR, and its TCRdb copy is limited to in-frame clones, with some not included. The table includes around 250,000 clones, roughly nine tenths detected once. Germline lookup yields CDR1 SGDLS and CDR2 YYNGEE. There are 14 residues in the CDR3. Trimming pared 3 bases from V and 7 bases from J, leaving 17 bases between.

The clonotype was recovered from a person aged 18 to 65 who received the Ad26.COV2.S COVID-19 vaccine or a placebo. The chain couples TRBV9 to TRBJ2-7, with D uncertain. Specimen: peripheral blood, collected in a trial of Ad26.COV2.S vaccine versus placebo. As DNA, the CDR3 is TGTGCCAGCAGCGGCGCAACGGACCTACGAGAGCAGTACTTC. Protein product: CASSGATDLREQYF.